These 16 T cell receptor beta chains originate from one sample sequenced in a study of CD8 T cells in Susac syndrome. Reverse transcription of roughly 0.5 to 1 ug RNA was carried out with random hexamers. TCRdb re-called the immunoSEQ multiplex PCR reads with MiXCR, one entry per CDR3 protein. The table records about 300,000 distinct CDR3 sequences, about 89% of them present only once. The sequenced material came from CD8+ T cells from PBMCs. Every receptor here comes from a human donor with multiple sclerosis.

This rearrangement joins TRBV7-8 to TRBJ2-2; either TRBD1 or TRBD2 may fit D (5 bases each). Trimming stripped 5 bases from V and 6 bases from J, with 16 bases between. The CDR3 sequence is 15 residues long. Germline assignment: CDR1 SGHVS and CDR2 FQNEAQ. The CDR3 nucleotides are TGTGCCAGCAGCATCGCCCCCGAGGGGCCCGGGGAGCTGTTTTTT. As protein: CASSIAPEGPGELFF.

This chain connects TRBV30 to TRBJ2-1; D is possibly TRBD1 (6 bases). V was cut by 4 bases and J by 4 bases, with 14 bases left in between. The CDR3 spans 14 residues. CDR1 GTSNPN and CDR2 SVGIG come from the germline V gene (reference sequence). This CDR3 reads CAWTLVQGYNEQFF. CDR3 DNA sequence: TGTGCCTGGACCCTCGTACAGGGTTACAATGAGCAGTTCTTC.

The J gene is TRBJ2-2, the V gene TRBV6-2 or TRBV6-3; perhaps TRBD2 as D (5 bases). The CDR3 is 14 amino acids. Trimming left V 4 bases short and J 8 bases short, with 14 bases between. Per germline, CDR1 MNHEY and CDR2 SVGEGT. The CDR3 protein is CASSFLLEPGELFF. In DNA, the CDR3 is TGTGCCAGCAGTTTCCTACTAGAACCGGGGGAGCTGTTTTTT.

The chain links TRBV7-9 to TRBJ2-5; TRBD2 is a possible D gene (5 bases). V lost 4 bases, J lost 10 bases, and 22 bases lay in between. The CDR3 runs to 15 residues. Germline CDR1 is SEHNR and CDR2 is FQNEAQ (reference sequence). The chain's CDR3 is CASSSVVELWGDQYF. CDR3 nucleotides: TGTGCCAGCAGCTCAGTTGTGGAGCTGTGGGGAGACCAGTACTTC.

DNA for the CDR3: TGTGCCAGCAGCTACAAGTTCGGGAACACTGAAGCTTTCTTT. Amino acid sequence: CASSYKFGNTEAFF. The rearrangement uses TRBV28 and TRBJ1-1; D is undetermined. Trimming stripped 6 bases from V and 1 base from J, with 12 bases between. Germline V gene lookup returns CDR1 MDHEN and CDR2 SYDVKM. The CDR3 covers 14 residues.

The chain carries TRBV7-2 and TRBJ2-1; 9 bases align to TRBD2. Germline V gene lookup returns CDR1 SGHTA and CDR2 FQGNSA. This CDR3 contains 18 residues. V shed 5 bases and J 9 bases; nucleotides not matched to a gene: 20. Here the CDR3 DNA reads TGTGCCAGCAGCCGCCCGCTTGGCGGGAGGGCGACCTTGGGTGAGCAGTTCTTC. Amino acids: CASSRPLGGRATLGEQFF.

The chain uses TRBV7-2 and TRBJ1-1; no definite D call. The CDR3 contains 16 residues. Germline V gene lookup returns CDR1 SGHTA and CDR2 FQGNSA. V shed 4 bases and J shed 1 base, with 16 bases lying between them. The CDR3 DNA follows: TGTGCCAGCAGCTCCCCCCGACTGGCACCGAACACTGAAGCTTTCTTT. Amino acids: CASSSPRLAPNTEAFF. The whole variable domain, remainder taken from reference TRBV7-2 and TRBJ1-1, is GAGVSQSPSNKVTEKGKDVELRCDPISGHTALYWYRQSLGQGLEFLIYFQGNSAPDKSGLPSDRFSAERTGGSVSTLTIQRTQQEDSAVYLCASSSPRLAPNTEAFFGQGTRLTVV.

This chain uses TRBV4-3 with TRBJ2-4; a possible D gene is TRBD2 (5 bases). The germline gives CDR1 LGHNA, CDR2 YSLEER. This CDR3 comprises 13 residues. V was trimmed by 0 bases and J by 6 bases, leaving 6 bases between them. The CDR3 region is CASSQDRGNIQYF. CDR3 coding DNA: TGCGCCAGCAGCCAAGATCGGGGAAACATTCAGTACTTC.

The V and J genes are TRBV13 and TRBJ2-7; the match to TRBD1 covers 8 bases. The germline V gene encodes CDR1 PRHDT and CDR2 FYEKMQ (reference sequence). CDR3 length equals 14 residues. Trimming at V came to 5 bases and at J to 2 bases, leaving 5 bases not matched to a gene. For the CDR3, the DNA is TGTGCCAGCAGCCCGTTACAGGGGGCCTACGAGCAGTACTTC. Translation: CASSPLQGAYEQYF.

The CDR3 DNA reads TGTGCCACCAGCAGTCGTGGTGCCAGGGTTTACGAGCAGTACTTC. Protein product: CATSSRGARVYEQYF. V gene TRBV15 combines with J gene TRBJ2-7, with D tentatively TRBD1 (5 bases). V dropped 3 bases and J dropped 4 bases, with 16 bases sitting between them. Germline CDR1 reads LNHNV; CDR2 reads YYDKDF (reference sequence). This CDR3 has 15 amino acids.

V usage is TRBV4-2 and J usage is TRBJ2-5; 9 nucleotides match TRBD2. The germline CDR1 and CDR2 sequences are LGHNA and YNFKEQ. V was clipped by 5 bases and J by 4 bases; unmatched bases: 11. The CDR3 has 16 amino acids. The CDR3 DNA follows: TGTGCCAGCAGCGCCGAGCGGGAGGCTCTAGGAGAGACCCAGTACTTC. Its translation is CASSAEREALGETQYF.

The chain is built from TRBV19 and TRBJ1-1; weak D call: TRBD1 (5 bases). Per germline, CDR1 LNHDA and CDR2 SQIVND (reference sequence). This CDR3 is 14 amino acids long. V was trimmed by 3 bases and J by 0 bases, leaving 8 bases between them. The CDR3 reads CASSIGGLNTEAFF. Written as DNA, the CDR3 is TGTGCCAGTAGTATCGGGGGTTTGAACACTGAAGCTTTCTTT.

The J gene is TRBJ2-5, the V gene TRBV20-1, with TRBD2 identical over 8 bases. The V and J ends lost 1 base and 2 bases, in that order; junction bases with no gene match: 3. This CDR3 has 14 residues. The germline V gene encodes CDR1 DFQATT and CDR2 SNEGSKA (reference sequence). The CDR3 bases are TGCAGTGCTAGAGCGACTAGCGTACAAGAGACCCAGTACTTC. It yields the protein CSARATSVQETQYF.

The chain uses TRBV12-3 or TRBV12-4 and TRBJ1-1; D might be TRBD1 (6 bases). There are 16 residues in the CDR3. Trimming shortened V by 6 bases and J by 0 bases, and 17 bases separated the two germline ends. The DNA of the CDR3 is TGTGCCAGCAGGCCAGGGGTCGGAGGAATGAACACTGAAGCTTTCTTT. Its translation: CASRPGVGGMNTEAFF.

This clonotype is a singleton in its sample. The rearrangement links TRBV19 to TRBJ1-5; D is unresolved. Per germline, CDR1 LNHDA and CDR2 SQIVND (reference sequence). The CDR3 has 14 residues. Trimming shortened V by 1 base and J by 0 bases, and 4 bases separated the two germline ends. CDR3 DNA sequence: TGTGCCAGTAGTATAGCCTATAGCAATCAGCCCCAGCATTTT. This codes for CASSIAYSNQPQHF. The full variable domain, in which reference TRBV19 and TRBJ1-5 provide the parts outside the CDR3, is DGGITQSPKYLFRKEGQNVTLSCEQNLNHDAMYWYRQDPGQGLRLIYYSQIVNDFQKGDIAEGYSVSREKKESFPLTVTSAQKNPTAFYLCASSIAYSNQPQHFGDGTRLSIL.

The rearrangement uses TRBV4-3 and TRBJ2-3; tentative D call: TRBD2 (6 bases). The CDR3 extends over 17 amino acids. V was clipped by 4 bases and J by 1 base, with 18 bases between them. Per the germline V gene, CDR1 is LGHNA and CDR2 is YSLEER. The CDR3 here is CASSLMVSLAGTDTQYF. The CDR3 nucleotides read TGCGCCAGCAGCCTCATGGTGTCACTAGCCGGCACAGATACGCAGTATTTT.